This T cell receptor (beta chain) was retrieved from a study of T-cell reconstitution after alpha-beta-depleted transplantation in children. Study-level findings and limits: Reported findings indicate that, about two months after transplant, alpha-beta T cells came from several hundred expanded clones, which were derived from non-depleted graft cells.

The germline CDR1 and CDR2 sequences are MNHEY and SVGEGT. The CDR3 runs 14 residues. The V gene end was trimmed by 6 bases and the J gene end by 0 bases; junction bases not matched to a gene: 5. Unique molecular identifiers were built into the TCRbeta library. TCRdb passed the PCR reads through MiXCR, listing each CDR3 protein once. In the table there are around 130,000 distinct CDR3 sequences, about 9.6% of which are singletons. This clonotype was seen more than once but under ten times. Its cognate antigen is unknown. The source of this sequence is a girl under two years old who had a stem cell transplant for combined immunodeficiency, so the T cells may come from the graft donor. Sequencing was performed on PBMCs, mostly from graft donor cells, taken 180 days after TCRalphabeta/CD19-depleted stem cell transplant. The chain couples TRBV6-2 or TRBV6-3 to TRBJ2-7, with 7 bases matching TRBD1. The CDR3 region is CASSRQGGSYEQYF. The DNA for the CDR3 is TGTGCCAGCAGCCGACAGGGTGGCTCCTACGAGCAGTACTTC.